The present entry profiles one T cell receptor beta chain with its context. The target antigen is unknown. The data derive from a study of cytomegalovirus exposure and HLA in healthy donors. The overall study: Of the donors genotyped, several hundred in all, around 76% fell in the Caucasian-associated ancestry cluster. Notes on the study in general: Apart from CMV serostatus, no immune exposure information was available. A later analysis appeared to link common viral pathogens to several of the most significant clusters.

The J segment lost 7 bases and the V segment lost 5 bases, leaving 9 bases of the junction unmatched. The CDR3 is 14 residues long. Germline values: CDR1 LGHNA, CDR2 YNFKEQ. This PCR relied on a set of 60 Vbeta primers and 13 Jbeta primers. As handled by the study authors: Tens of millions of unique TCR beta chains, approximately 11 million of them shared, were counted by a later analysis. Method: immunoSEQ multiplex PCR; TCRdb's copy keeps in-frame clones and lacks some. V and J calls and clone size follow that table, whereas D and trimming were derived from the DNA. This table holds approximately 110,000 clones.

The genes are TRBV4-2 and TRBJ2-3; 7 bases are a match to TRBD2. The receptor comes from a man aged 40-49 years in good health and CMV-seronegative. The source material was PBMCs. The CDR3 spells CASSVSGGGYTQYF. The CDR3 nucleotides read TGTGCCAGCAGCGTTAGTGGCGGGGGATATACGCAGTATTTT.